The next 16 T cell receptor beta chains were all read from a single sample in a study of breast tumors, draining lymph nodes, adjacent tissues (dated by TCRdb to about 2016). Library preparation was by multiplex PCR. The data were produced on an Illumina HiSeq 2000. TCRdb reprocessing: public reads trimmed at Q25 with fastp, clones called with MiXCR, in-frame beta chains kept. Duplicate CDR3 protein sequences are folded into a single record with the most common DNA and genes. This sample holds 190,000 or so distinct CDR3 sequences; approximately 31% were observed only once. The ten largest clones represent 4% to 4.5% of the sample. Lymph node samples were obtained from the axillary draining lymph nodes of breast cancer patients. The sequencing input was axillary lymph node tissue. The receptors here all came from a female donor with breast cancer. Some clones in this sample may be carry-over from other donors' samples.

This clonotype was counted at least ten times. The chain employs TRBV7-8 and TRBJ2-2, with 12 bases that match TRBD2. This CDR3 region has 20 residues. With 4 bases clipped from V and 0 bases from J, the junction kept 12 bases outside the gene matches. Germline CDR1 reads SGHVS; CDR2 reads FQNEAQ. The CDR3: CASSYRLAGAQGSNTGELFF. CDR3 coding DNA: TGTGCCAGCAGCTACCGACTAGCGGGGGCCCAGGGGTCGAACACCGGGGAGCTGTTTTTT.

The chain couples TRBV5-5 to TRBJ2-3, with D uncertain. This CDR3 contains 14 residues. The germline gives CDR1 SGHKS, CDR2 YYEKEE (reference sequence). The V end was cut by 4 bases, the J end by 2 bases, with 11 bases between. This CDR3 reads CASSPDRLTDTQYF. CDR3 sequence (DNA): TGTGCCAGCAGCCCCGACCGGCTCACAGATACGCAGTATTTT.

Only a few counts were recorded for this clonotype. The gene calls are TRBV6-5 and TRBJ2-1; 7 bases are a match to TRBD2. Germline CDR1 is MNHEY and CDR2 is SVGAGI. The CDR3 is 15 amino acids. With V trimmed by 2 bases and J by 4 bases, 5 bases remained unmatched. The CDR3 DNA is TGTGCCAGCAGTTACGGCGGGAGACCTTACAATGAGCAGTTCTTC. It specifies CASSYGGRPYNEQFF.

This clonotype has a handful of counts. CDR3 nucleotide sequence: TGTGCCAGTAGTATTGAGGTGGGGACTGAAGCTTTCTTT. Translation gives CASSIEVGTEAFF. This sequence joins TRBV19 and TRBJ1-1; no definite D call. The V and J ends lost 3 bases and 5 bases respectively, with 10 bases between them. This CDR3 is 13 amino acids long. Germline CDR1 reads LNHDA; CDR2 reads SQIVND (reference sequence).

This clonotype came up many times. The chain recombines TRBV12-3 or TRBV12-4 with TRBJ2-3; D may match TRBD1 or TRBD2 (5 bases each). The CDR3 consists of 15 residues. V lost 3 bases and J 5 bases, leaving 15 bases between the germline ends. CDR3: CASSFNAGAGDTQYF. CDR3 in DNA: TGTGCCAGCAGTTTTAATGCTGGGGCGGGAGATACGCAGTATTTT.

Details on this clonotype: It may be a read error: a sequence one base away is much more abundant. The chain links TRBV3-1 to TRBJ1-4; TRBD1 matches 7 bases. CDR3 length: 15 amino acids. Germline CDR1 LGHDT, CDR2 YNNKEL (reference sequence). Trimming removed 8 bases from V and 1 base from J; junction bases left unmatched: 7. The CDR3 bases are TGTGCCAGCGGCCTTCAGGGGGGAACTAATGAAAAACTGTTTTTT. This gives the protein CASGLQGGTNEKLFF.

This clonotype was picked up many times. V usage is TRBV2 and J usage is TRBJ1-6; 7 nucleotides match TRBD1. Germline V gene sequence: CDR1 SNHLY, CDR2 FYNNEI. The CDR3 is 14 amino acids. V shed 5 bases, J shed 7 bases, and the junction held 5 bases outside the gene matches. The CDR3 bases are TGTGCCAGCAGTCGAGAGACAGGGAATTCACCCCTCCACTTT. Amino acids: CASSRETGNSPLHF.

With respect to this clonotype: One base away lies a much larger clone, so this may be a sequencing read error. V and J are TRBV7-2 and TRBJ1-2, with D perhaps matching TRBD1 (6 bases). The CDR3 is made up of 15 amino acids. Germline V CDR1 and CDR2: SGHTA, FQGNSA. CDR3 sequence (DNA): TGTGCCAGCAGCTCGATCGGGACACCCAACTATGGCTACCCCTTC. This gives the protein CASSSIGTPNYGYPF.

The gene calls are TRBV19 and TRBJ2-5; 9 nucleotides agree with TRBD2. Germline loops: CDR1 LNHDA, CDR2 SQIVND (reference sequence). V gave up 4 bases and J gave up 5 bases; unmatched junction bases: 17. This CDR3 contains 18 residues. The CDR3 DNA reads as TGTGCCAGTAGTACAACCGGAACTAGCGGGCAGGGGTGGGAGACCCAGTACTTC. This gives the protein CASSTTGTSGQGWETQYF. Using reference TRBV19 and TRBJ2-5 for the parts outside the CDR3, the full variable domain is DGGITQSPKYLFRKEGQNVTLSCEQNLNHDAMYWYRQDPGQGLRLIYYSQIVNDFQKGDIAEGYSVSREKKESFPLTVTSAQKNPTAFYLCASSTTGTSGQGWETQYFGPGTRLLVL.

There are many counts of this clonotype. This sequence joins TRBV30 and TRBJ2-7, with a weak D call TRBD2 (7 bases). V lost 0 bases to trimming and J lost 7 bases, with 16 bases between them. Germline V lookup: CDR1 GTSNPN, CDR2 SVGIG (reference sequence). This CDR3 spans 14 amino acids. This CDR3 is CAWSVEGEGFEQYF. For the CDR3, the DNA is TGTGCCTGGAGTGTGGAGGGGGAGGGCTTTGAGCAGTACTTC.

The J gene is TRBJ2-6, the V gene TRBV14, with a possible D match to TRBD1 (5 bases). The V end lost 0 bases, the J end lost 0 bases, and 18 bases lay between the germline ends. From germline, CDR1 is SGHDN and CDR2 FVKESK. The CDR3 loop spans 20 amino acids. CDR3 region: CASSQDRTIRGSSGANVLTF. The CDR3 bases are TGTGCCAGCAGCCAAGATAGGACCATTAGGGGAAGCTCTGGGGCCAACGTCCTGACTTTC.

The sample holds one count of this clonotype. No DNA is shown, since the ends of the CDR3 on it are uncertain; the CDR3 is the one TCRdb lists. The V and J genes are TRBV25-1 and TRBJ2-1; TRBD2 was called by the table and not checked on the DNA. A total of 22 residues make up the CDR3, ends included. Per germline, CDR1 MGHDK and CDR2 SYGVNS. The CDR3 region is CASIYLCSVRTSGGIPYNEQFF.

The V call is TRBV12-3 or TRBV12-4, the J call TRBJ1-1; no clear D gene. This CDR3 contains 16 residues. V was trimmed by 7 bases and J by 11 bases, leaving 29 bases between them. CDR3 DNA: TGTGCCAGCATCGAAGGGAGGATTGGCGGCTATGGAAGTGCTTTCTTT. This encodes CASIEGRIGGYGSAFF.

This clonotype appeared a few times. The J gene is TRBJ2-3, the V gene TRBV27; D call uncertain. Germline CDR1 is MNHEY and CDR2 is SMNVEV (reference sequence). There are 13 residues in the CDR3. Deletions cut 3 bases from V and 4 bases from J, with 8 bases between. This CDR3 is CASSFIGADTQYF. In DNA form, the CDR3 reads TGTGCCAGCAGTTTTATAGGAGCAGATACGCAGTATTTT.

The CDR3 nucleotides read TGTGCCACGGGGCAGGGGTATAGCAATCAGCCCCAGCATTTT. Translating it yields CATGQGYSNQPQHF. The rearrangement joins TRBV28 to TRBJ1-5; tentatively, D is TRBD1 (6 bases). Trimming removed 10 bases from V and 0 bases from J, with 13 bases in between. Looked up from germline, CDR1 is MDHEN and CDR2 is SYDVKM. The CDR3 contains 14 residues.

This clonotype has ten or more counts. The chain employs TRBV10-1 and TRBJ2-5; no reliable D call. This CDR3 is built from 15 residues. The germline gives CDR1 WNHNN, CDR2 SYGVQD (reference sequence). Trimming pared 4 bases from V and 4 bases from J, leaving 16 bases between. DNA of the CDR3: TGCGCCAGCAGTGCACCAGGATTAGACGGAGAGACCCAGTACTTC. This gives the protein CASSAPGLDGETQYF.